This record looks at one TCR beta chain sequence and its context. What it binds is not known. CDR1 and CDR2 (germline): MNHEY, SVGAGI. The CDR3 loop spans 14 amino acids. V lost 6 bases, J lost 8 bases, and 4 bases stayed unmatched. These data originate in a study of cytomegalovirus exposure and HLA in healthy donors. Study-wide findings and caveats: Reportedly, TCR beta sequences accurately predicted HLA-A and HLA-B alleles in most subjects.

The PCR was carried out with 60 Vbeta primers and 13 Jbeta primers. This table comes from immunoSEQ multiplex PCR, and its TCRdb copy is limited to in-frame clones, with some not included. The repertoire holds some 200,000 clones, with about four fifths as singletons. The TCR was taken from a woman aged 45-65 years in good health and CMV-seropositive. V and J are TRBV6-5 and TRBJ1-4; 12 bases map to TRBD1. Sequencing was carried out using PBMCs. The CDR3, as DNA: TGTGCCAGCAGGTCCGGGACAGGGGGCGAAAAACTGTTTTTT. As protein: CASRSGTGGEKLFF.